This is a list of T cell receptor beta chains from one sample in a study of shared clonotypes between healthy human individuals. Produced via immunoSEQ multiplex PCR; TCRdb's table is partial and in-frame only. The table lists around 2,000,000 clones, 85% to 95% of them singletons, with around 1.1% in the top ten. The source material was naive CD8+ T cells sorted from blood. Every receptor here comes from a man aged 18 to 29 in good health. CDR3s include the opening cysteine and the closing phenylalanine or tryptophan. Each record gives: V gene, J gene, CDR3 protein.

>TRBV4-3|TRBJ1-2
CASSQARDSLNYGYTF
>TRBV6-4|TRBJ1-1
CASRRTALMNTEAFF
>TRBV6-6|TRBJ1-1
CASSSWTGVTEAFF
>TRBV10-2|TRBJ1-1
CASSFTTGNTEAFF
>TRBV5-8|TRBJ2-7
CASSPDMGQGSYEQYF
>TRBV14|TRBJ2-1
CASSQVAGSNNEQFF
>TRBV6-5|TRBJ2-2
CASSYHTGNTGELFF
>TRBV27|TRBJ2-2
CASSSPGTPELFF
>TRBV4-1|TRBJ2-7
CASSRTGTGLYEQYF
>TRBV6-5|TRBJ1-6
CASSYGQWENNSPLHF
>TRBV9|TRBJ2-2
CASSDRLAGDTGELFF
>TRBV10-3|TRBJ2-7
CAISVGGSYEQYF
>TRBV6-6|TRBJ1-1
CASSYMGANTEAFF
>TRBV11-2|TRBJ2-5
CASSLFIRSQETQYF
>TRBV15|TRBJ2-7
CATSRDWGDYEQYF
>TRBV5-4|TRBJ1-4
CASSLAGSGKLFF
>TRBV6-5|TRBJ1-1
CASTSGRGKTEAFF
>TRBV9|TRBJ1-6
CASSVHRDSGSYNSPLHF
>TRBV6-5|TRBJ1-6
CASSYGGQGDSPLHF
>TRBV10-3|TRBJ1-4
CAISAPGQGEKLFF
>TRBV27|TRBJ2-3
CASSLLDMTGTDTQYF
>TRBV29-1|TRBJ2-5
CSVEMGVQETQYF
>TRBV6-1|TRBJ2-2
CASGRQGGTGELFF
>TRBV4-1|TRBJ1-5
CASSQDVSAEGNQPQHF
>TRBV5-6|TRBJ2-5
CASSLQGNQETQYF
>TRBV27|TRBJ2-7
CASSLSVRNEQYF
>TRBV6-1|TRBJ1-5
CASSAIYQPQHF
>TRBV25-1|TRBJ2-7
CASSGPSGSYYEQYF
>TRBV5-1|TRBJ1-1
CASSLTGANTEAFF
>TRBV2|TRBJ1-1
CASTGQGRTEAFF
>TRBV6-1|TRBJ1-2
CASRDDSLYYGYTF
>TRBV5-1|TRBJ2-7
CASSPTGGEQYF
>TRBV27|TRBJ1-2
CASSSKGDGYGYTF
>TRBV27|TRBJ1-2
CASSLRGQGYGYTF
>TRBV9|TRBJ2-3
CASSVEGLGTDTQYF
>TRBV7-9|TRBJ2-3
CASRAVTYTQYF
>TRBV4-1|TRBJ1-1
CASSQQGNYVGTEAFF
>TRBV11-2|TRBJ2-3
CASSLGPTSSTDTQYF
>TRBV7-9|TRBJ1-5
CASSSSTGGLTQPQHF
>TRBV10-3|TRBJ2-5
CAISEGMRAETQYF
>TRBV28|TRBJ1-6
CASSPVGSSYNSPLHF
>TRBV9|TRBJ2-3
CASSVGSENTQYF
>TRBV20-1|TRBJ2-3
CSVRADTQYF
>TRBV28|TRBJ1-1
CASSDFSTQAFF
>TRBV4-1|TRBJ2-7
CASSQDNTDTYEQYF
>TRBV13|TRBJ1-6
CASTWGGNSPLHF
>TRBV4-1|TRBJ2-7
CASSQEGGVRPYEQYF
>TRBV30|TRBJ1-2
CASLPGGTASYGYTF
>TRBV6-5|TRBJ1-6
CASSGGLGGSPLHF
>TRBV4-1|TRBJ2-7
CASSHRLAALYEQYF
>TRBV27|TRBJ1-1
CASSLSQTANTEAFF
>TRBV5-1|TRBJ2-3
CASSLAGGADTQYF
>TRBV28|TRBJ2-5
CASSPDKYQETQYF
>TRBV5-1|TRBJ2-2
CASSLDGRVSPKNTGELFF
>TRBV19|TRBJ2-3
CASSIDGGRWGTDTQYF
>TRBV7-3|TRBJ2-7
CASSLSGPGEQYF
>TRBV27|TRBJ2-1
CASSLGGPSYNEQFF